These 24 T cell receptor beta chains were all obtained from the same sample, sequenced in a study of T cell responses to AZD1222 COVID-19 vaccine. Profiling relied on immunoSEQ multiplex PCR, and the TCRdb table lists in-frame clones only, not all of them. The data show 120,000 or so clones, about 89% seen once. The sample in question was peripheral blood, obtained 28 days after the second AZD1222 dose. Source of these receptors: an adult who received the AZD1222 COVID-19 vaccine.

The rearrangement uses TRBV3-1 (or the pseudogene TRBV3-2) and TRBJ2-4; no definite D call. The CDR3 is made up of 14 amino acids. V lost 2 bases to trimming and J lost 3 bases, with 8 bases between them. In germline, CDR1 is LGHDT, CDR2 YNNKEL (reference sequence). The CDR3 DNA reads as TGTGCCAGCAGCCAAAAAGGGTACAAAAACATTCAGTACTTC. Translating it yields CASSQKGYKNIQYF.

The chain uses TRBV28 and TRBJ2-7, with D hard to call. The CDR3 runs 12 residues. Germline CDR1 and CDR2: MDHEN and SYDVKM. V was trimmed by 3 bases and J by 0 bases, leaving 3 bases between them. CDR3 DNA sequence: TGTGCCAGCAGTTTCGGCTCCTACGAGCAGTACTTC. Its protein is CASSFGSYEQYF.

The rearrangement uses TRBV7-3 and TRBJ2-7; D call uncertain. V lost 5 bases to trimming and J lost 7 bases, with 15 bases between them. Germline CDR1 reads SGHTA; CDR2 reads FQGTGA. The CDR3 is made up of 13 amino acids. The CDR3 protein is CASSPGPVGEQYF. Here the CDR3 DNA reads TGTGCCAGCAGCCCTGGGCCCGTCGGAGAGCAGTACTTC. Based on the CDR3 plus reference TRBV7-3 and TRBJ2-7, the full variable domain is GAGVSQTPSNKVTEKGKYVELRCDPISGHTALYWYRQSLGQGPEFLIYFQGTGAADDSGLPNDRFFAVRPEGSVSTLKIQRTERGDSAVYLCASSPGPVGEQYFGPGTRLTVT.

The rearrangement uses TRBV6-5 and TRBJ1-1, with D maybe TRBD1 (5 bases). The CDR3 extends over 14 amino acids. The V and J ends lost 0 bases and 2 bases respectively, with 7 bases between them. The germline gives CDR1 MNHEY, CDR2 SVGAGI. CDR3 in amino acids: CASSYSRVNTEAFF. CDR3 sequence (DNA): TGTGCCAGCAGTTACTCCAGGGTTAACACTGAAGCTTTCTTT.

This chain uses TRBV28 with TRBJ2-7; tentatively, D is TRBD1 (6 bases). V shed 6 bases and J shed 0 bases, with 18 bases lying between them. The CDR3 consists of 16 residues. Germline lookup yields CDR1 MDHEN and CDR2 SYDVKM. In nucleotides, the CDR3 is TGTGCCAGCAGCCAAACCGGGACACTAAGCTCCTACGAGCAGTACTTC. It yields the protein CASSQTGTLSSYEQYF.

The J gene is TRBJ2-7, the V gene TRBV11-3; tentative D call: TRBD2 (6 bases). The germline CDR1 and CDR2 sequences are SGHNT and YENEEA. This CDR3 spans 14 amino acids. The germline V and J ends were trimmed by 5 bases and 5 bases, with 16 bases remaining between them. Here the CDR3 DNA reads TGTGCCAGCAGCCCGTGGAGGGGTAAGGACGAGCAGTACTTC. Translated, it gives CASSPWRGKDEQYF.

The chain carries TRBV6-5 and TRBJ2-7; 15 bases are a match to TRBD2. The germline gives CDR1 MNHEY, CDR2 SVGAGI. The CDR3 loop spans 15 amino acids. After removal of 7 bases from V and 6 bases from J, the junction contained 7 bases not matched to a gene. The DNA of the CDR3 is TGTGCCAGCATAGGACTAGCGGGGGGGACCGGCGAGCAGTACTTC. Translating it yields CASIGLAGGTGEQYF.

The chain combines TRBV5-4 with TRBJ2-1; D not resolved. This CDR3 spans 11 amino acids. Germline V gives CDR1 SGHNT, CDR2 YYREEE (reference sequence). Trimming cost V 7 bases and J 9 bases, with 11 bases left between them. CDR3 nucleotides: TGTGCCAGCGTGGGGTGGGGTGAGCAGTTCTTC. It is translated as CASVGWGEQFF.

The genes are TRBV7-9 and TRBJ1-5; the match to TRBD1 covers 8 bases. Germline trimming cut 3 bases from V and 7 bases from J; bases unmatched to any gene: 17. Germline loops: CDR1 SEHNR, CDR2 FQNEAQ (reference sequence). CDR3 length equals 18 residues. This chain's CDR3 is CASSFRQGAKVLDQPQHF. The CDR3 DNA sequence: TGTGCCAGCAGCTTTAGGCAGGGGGCGAAAGTCTTGGACCAGCCCCAGCATTTT.

The genes are TRBV28 and TRBJ2-1; D remains ambiguous. The CDR3 has 14 residues. Germline lookup yields CDR1 MDHEN and CDR2 SYDVKM. Trimming removed 3 bases at V and 0 bases at J, with 6 bases between. This CDR3 is CASSFRSSYNEQFF. CDR3 DNA: TGTGCCAGCAGTTTTCGGAGCTCCTACAATGAGCAGTTCTTC.

The chain employs TRBV6-6 and TRBJ2-7; TRBD2 matches at 14 bases. The CDR3 is made up of 17 amino acids. Germline-derived CDR1 and CDR2 are MNHNY and SVGAGI (reference sequence). V was clipped by 5 bases and J by 3 bases; unmatched bases: 9. The DNA of the CDR3 is TGTGCCAGCAGTCGGACTAGCGGGAGGTACTACTACTACGAGCAGTACTTC. Its translation: CASSRTSGRYYYYEQYF.

The chain recombines TRBV7-8 with TRBJ2-7, with 7 nucleotides matching TRBD1. CDR1 SGHVS and CDR2 FQNEAQ come from the germline V gene. With 2 bases clipped from V and 1 base from J, the junction kept 2 bases outside the gene matches. This CDR3 spans 14 amino acids. The CDR3 sequence: CASSLRTGSYEQYF. DNA of the CDR3: TGTGCCAGCAGCTTAAGGACAGGTTCCTACGAGCAGTACTTC.

The chain has TRBV12-3 or TRBV12-4 and TRBJ1-2, with D unresolved. V lost 6 bases, J lost 1 base, and 9 bases lay in between. This CDR3 is 13 amino acids long. The CDR3 region is CASSVSYNYGYTF. In DNA, the CDR3 is TGTGCCAGCAGCGTCAGTTATAACTATGGCTACACCTTC.

The gene calls are TRBV15 and TRBJ2-7; 10 nucleotides line up with TRBD1. This CDR3 has 14 amino acids. Germline loops: CDR1 LNHNV, CDR2 YYDKDF (reference sequence). V dropped 6 bases and J dropped 0; count of bases not matched to a gene: 2. The CDR3 region is CATSWTGGSYEQYF. The CDR3, as DNA: TGTGCCACCAGTTGGACAGGGGGCTCCTACGAGCAGTACTTC.

This chain links TRBV5-1 with TRBJ1-4, with no clear D. V lost 2 bases and J 0 bases, leaving 8 bases between the germline ends. The CDR3 has 15 amino acids. Germline assignment: CDR1 SGHRS and CDR2 YFSETQ. The CDR3 is CASSFFPSTNEKLFF. CDR3 coding DNA: TGCGCCAGCAGCTTCTTCCCGTCAACTAATGAAAAACTGTTTTTT.

This clone was found once. The chain joins TRBV9 to TRBJ2-7; D unclear. This CDR3 spans 11 amino acids. V was trimmed by 3 bases and J by 6 bases, leaving 7 bases between them. CDR1 and CDR2 (germline): SGDLS, YYNGEE. The CDR3 region is CASSASGEQYF. The CDR3 DNA follows: TGTGCCAGCAGCGCCTCCGGCGAGCAGTACTTC.

The rearrangement uses TRBV5-1 and TRBJ2-3, with 10 bases identical to TRBD2. The CDR3 loop spans 15 amino acids. Germline loops: CDR1 SGHRS, CDR2 YFSETQ. Losses at the gene ends were 4 bases for V and 0 bases for J; bases not matched to a gene: 2. The chain's CDR3 is CASSVTSGSTDTQYF. The CDR3 DNA reads as TGCGCCAGCAGCGTGACTAGCGGGAGCACAGATACGCAGTATTTT.

The J gene is TRBJ1-5, the V gene TRBV6-5; unclear D gene. Trimming cost V 7 bases and J 9 bases, with 16 bases left between them. The CDR3 has 13 residues. Per germline, CDR1 MNHEY and CDR2 SVGAGI. DNA for the CDR3: TGTGCCAGCACCCAACGGTATAGTTCGCCCCAGCATTTT. Its translation: CASTQRYSSPQHF.

This chain joins TRBV11-3 and TRBJ2-5, with D possibly TRBD1 on 5 matching bases. The germline V gene has CDR1 SGHNT and CDR2 YENEEA. The CDR3 is 13 amino acids. V lost 3 bases to trimming and J lost 5 bases, with 10 bases between them. CDR3 bases: TGTGCCAGCAGCTTTCAGGGTACCGAGACCCAGTACTTC. Residues: CASSFQGTETQYF.

The rearrangement joins TRBV4-1 to TRBJ2-7, with unresolved D. The CDR3 covers 14 residues. Germline CDR1 reads MGHRA; CDR2 reads YSYEKL. Trimming stripped 0 bases from V and 6 bases from J, with 12 bases between. The DNA of the CDR3 is TGCGCCAGCAGCCAAGATAGTGGACCGGGCGAGCAGTACTTC. This translates into CASSQDSGPGEQYF.

This sequence joins TRBV7-2 and TRBJ2-7; TRBD2 agrees at 11 bases. The CDR3 consists of 15 residues. Germline V CDR1 and CDR2: SGHTA, FQGNSA. V was clipped by 3 bases and J by 0 bases; unmatched bases: 1. CDR3 coding DNA: TGTGCCAGCAGCTTGGGACTAGCGGCCTCCTACGAGCAGTACTTC. It encodes CASSLGLAASYEQYF.

The rearrangement links TRBV27 to TRBJ2-1, with 8 bases that match TRBD2. Trimming removed 7 bases from V and 4 bases from J; junction bases left unmatched: 12. CDR3 length equals 16 residues. Germline V gives CDR1 MNHEY, CDR2 SMNVEV (reference sequence). The CDR3 nucleotides are TGTGCCAGCATCCCAACGGTGGTAGCGGGGTACAATGAGCAGTTCTTC. Translated, it gives CASIPTVVAGYNEQFF.

The chain recombines TRBV13 with TRBJ1-5, with D unclear. Germline-derived CDR1 and CDR2 are PRHDT and FYEKMQ (reference sequence). This CDR3 spans 14 amino acids. Trimming removed 0 bases at V and 0 bases at J, with 3 bases between. The DNA for the CDR3 is TGTGCCAGCAGCTTAGGGGCTAGCAATCAGCCCCAGCATTTT. Translating gives CASSLGASNQPQHF.

The gene calls are TRBV11-3 and TRBJ2-1; the D gene is possibly TRBD2 (6 bases). The CDR3 extends over 11 amino acids. Looked up from germline, CDR1 is SGHNT and CDR2 is YENEEA. The V gene lost 5 bases and the J gene lost 10 bases, with 9 bases spanning the gap. The CDR3 region has the DNA TGTGCCAGCAGCCCTGGGGGGGAGCAGTTCTTC. Translated: CASSPGGEQFF.